These T cell receptor beta chains were read from a single sample in a study of CD8 T cells in Susac syndrome. TCRdb reprocessed the immunoSEQ multiplex PCR reads with MiXCR, giving one entry per CDR3 protein. Of some 300,000 distinct CDR3 sequences in the sample, over 75% were seen once. Sequenced input: CD8+ T cells from PBMCs. These receptors came from a human donor with multiple sclerosis. Each CDR3 is given with its conserved first and last residue. D genes are given only for firm matches. Clone size is shown for a subset of rows, as once, few, many or a class of expanded clone.

length	size	V	J	D	CDR3	DNA
16	-	TRBV27	TRBJ2-7	TRBD2	CASSPGLAGPSYEQYF	TGTGCCAGCAGCCCGGGACTAGCGGGTCCCTCCTACGAGCAGTACTTC
16	-	TRBV7-9	TRBJ2-2	-	CASSFETGMDTGELFF	TGTGCCAGCAGCTTCGAAACAGGGATGGACACCGGGGAGCTGTTTTTT
14	-	TRBV10-3	TRBJ2-7	TRBD2	CAIRISGGGYEQYF	TGTGCCATCAGAATTAGCGGGGGGGGATACGAGCAGTACTTC
16	-	TRBV28	TRBJ1-5	-	CASSLVPTVSNQPQHF	TGTGCCAGCAGTTTAGTCCCGACAGTTAGCAATCAGCCCCAGCATTTT
14	-	TRBV6-5	TRBJ1-2	TRBD1	CASSFLGTGDGYTF	TGTGCCAGCAGTTTTTTAGGGACAGGGGATGGCTACACCTTC
17	-	TRBV12-3/TRBV12-4	TRBJ1-3	-	CASSHTAGRPSGNTIYF	TGTGCCAGCAGTCACACGGCGGGGAGGCCTTCTGGAAACACCATATATTTT
15	-	TRBV7-9	TRBJ2-1	TRBD2	CASSLGTSVSNEQFF	TGTGCCAGCAGCCTCGGGACTAGTGTTTCCAATGAGCAGTTCTTC
17	-	TRBV7-8	TRBJ2-2	TRBD2	CASSRTSGGSNTGELFF	TGTGCCAGCAGCAGGACTAGCGGGGGATCGAACACCGGGGAGCTGTTTTTT
14	-	TRBV7-2	TRBJ2-7	-	CAYHRGYITYEQYF	TGTGCCTACCACCGGGGCTACATCACCTACGAGCAGTACTTC
14	-	TRBV19	TRBJ2-7	-	CASSIDGFGEEQYF	TGTGCCAGTAGTATAGATGGGTTTGGAGAGGAGCAGTACTTC
16	-	TRBV3-1	TRBJ1-3	-	CASSQDFGLSGNTIYF	TGTGCCAGCAGCCAAGATTTTGGGCTCTCTGGAAACACCATATATTTT
19	-	TRBV2	TRBJ1-5	-	CASSETIFPGLESNQPQHF	TGTGCCAGCAGTGAAACGATTTTCCCAGGCCTCGAGAGCAATCAGCCCCAGCATTTT
14	-	TRBV20-1	TRBJ2-1	-	CSAPGGQGMSEQFF	TGCAGTGCTCCCGGGGGCCAGGGCATGTCTGAGCAGTTCTTC
15	-	TRBV7-9	TRBJ1-1	-	CATRVTGTSSSEAFF	TGTGCCACCCGAGTAACCGGGACATCGAGTAGTGAAGCTTTCTTT
14	-	TRBV19	TRBJ2-7	TRBD2	CASSIAGTSYEQYF	TGTGCCAGTAGTATAGCCGGGACTAGTTACGAGCAGTACTTC
13	-	TRBV30	TRBJ2-7	-	CAWSQGDYYEQYF	TGTGCCTGGAGTCAGGGTGACTACTACGAGCAGTACTTC
12	few	TRBV3-1	TRBJ2-7	-	CASSQGVYEQYF	TGTGCCAGCAGCCAAGGGGTCTACGAGCAGTACTTC
16	-	TRBV27	TRBJ2-1	TRBD2	CASSPLAGGLGNEQFF	TGTGCCAGCAGTCCCCTAGCGGGGGGGTTGGGGAATGAGCAGTTCTTC
16	-	TRBV20-1	TRBJ2-5	TRBD2	CSARDGEREAGETQYF	TGCAGTGCTAGAGATGGAGAGCGGGAGGCCGGGGAGACCCAGTACTTC
15	-	TRBV28	TRBJ2-5	TRBD1	CASSYAQGIREAQYF	TGTGCCAGCAGTTACGCACAGGGGATAAGAGAAGCCCAGTACTTC
16	-	TRBV14	TRBJ2-3	-	CASSQDDGPSGDTQYF	TGTGCCAGCAGCCAAGATGATGGGCCGAGCGGAGATACGCAGTATTTT
15	-	TRBV7-9	TRBJ2-3	-	CASPTSTVYTDTQYF	TGTGCCAGTCCGACTAGTACGGTCTACACAGATACGCAGTATTTT
13	-	TRBV20-1	TRBJ2-3	-	CSARDRRKDTQYF	TGCAGTGCTAGGGACAGAAGAAAAGATACGCAGTATTTT
14	-	TRBV10-3	TRBJ2-5	TRBD2	CAISDPSGGETQYF	TGTGCCATCAGTGACCCTAGCGGGGGAGAGACCCAGTACTTC
14	-	TRBV27	TRBJ1-2	-	CASSPTGGNYGYTF	TGTGCCAGCAGTCCCACGGGGGGGAACTATGGCTACACCTTC
16	-	TRBV20-1	TRBJ1-2	-	CSAGGSGFGDSYGYTF	TGCAGTGCCGGGGGATCAGGTTTTGGGGACTCCTATGGCTACACCTTC